The 10 T cell receptor beta chains presented below share a single source sample, sequenced in a study of CD8 T cells in Susac syndrome (dated by TCRdb to between 2019 and 2020). Libraries came from the immunoSEQ multiplex PCR assay. RNA was extracted using the RNeasy kit, and roughly 0.45 to 1 microgram was reverse transcribed with random hexamers. TCRdb reprocessed the public reads (quality trimming at Q25 with fastp, clone calling with MiXCR) and kept in-frame beta chains. A single entry per CDR3 protein holds the most common genes and DNA from its merged rows. For this sample the table gives around 170,000 distinct CDR3 sequences, of which 95% were detected only once. Less than 0.2% of the sample comes from the top ten. The sample taken for sequencing was CD8+ T cells from PBMCs. Every receptor here comes from a human donor with Susac syndrome.

This chain connects TRBV12-3 or TRBV12-4 to TRBJ1-1; D is unresolved. Deletions cut 2 bases from V and 1 base from J, with 8 bases between. The CDR3 has 14 residues. CDR3 protein: CASSLRTKNTEAFF. CDR3 DNA sequence: TGTGCCAGCAGTTTAAGAACCAAGAACACTGAAGCTTTCTTT.

V usage is TRBV12-3 or TRBV12-4 and J usage is TRBJ1-5, with 7 bases lining up with TRBD1. Trimming removed 5 bases from V and 7 bases from J; junction bases left unmatched: 11. This CDR3 comprises 15 residues. DNA of the CDR3: TGTGCCAGCAGTAGCGACCTGACAGGGCGACAGCCCCAGCATTTT. This gives the protein CASSSDLTGRQPQHF.

J is TRBJ1-2 and V is TRBV2; no reliable D call. The CDR3 has 15 amino acids. V was shortened by 6 bases and J by 12 bases, with 26 bases between the two germline ends. CDR1 and CDR2 (germline): SNHLY, FYNNEI. The CDR3 sequence is CASSSELTDLRVNTF. CDR3 coding DNA: TGTGCCAGCAGCTCCGAGCTGACCGATCTACGGGTCAACACCTTC.

For this clonotype: At one end the junction does not follow the germline gene, possibly because of a read error. The chain joins TRBV11-2 to TRBJ2-1; TRBD1 might be the D (5 bases). The CDR3 totals 14 residues. Germline CDR1 and CDR2: SGHAT and FQNNGV. The CDR3 loop is CASSLEQGYDEQFF. The CDR3, as DNA: TGTGCCAGCAGCTTAGAGCAGGGCTACGATGAGCAGTTCTTC.

The chain links TRBV3-1 to TRBJ2-1, with 7 bases lining up with TRBD2. Germline CDR1 is LGHDT and CDR2 is YNNKEL (reference sequence). This CDR3 contains 15 residues. J was trimmed by 6 bases and V by 7 bases; bases with no gene match: 12. Here the CDR3 reads CASTGNLADRNEQFF. The DNA for the CDR3 is TGTGCCAGCACCGGGAATCTAGCGGACCGCAATGAGCAGTTCTTC.

The rearrangement links TRBV2 to TRBJ2-1; 8 bases line up with TRBD2. The V gene end was trimmed by 8 bases and the J gene end by 6 bases; junction bases not matched to a gene: 9. CDR1 is SNHLY and CDR2 is FYNNEI in the germline V gene. This CDR3 contains 14 residues. CDR3 coding DNA: TGTGCCAGCGGCACTAGCGGCCTCCCCAATGAGCAGTTCTTC. Its translation: CASGTSGLPNEQFF.

This sequence joins TRBV29-1 and TRBJ2-4; D is undetermined. Per the germline V gene, CDR1 is SQVTM and CDR2 is ANQGSEA. The length of the CDR3 is 11 residues. Trimming stripped 2 bases from V and 5 bases from J, with 4 bases between. The CDR3 is CSVERQNIQYF. Here the CDR3 DNA reads TGCAGCGTTGAACGCCAAAACATTCAGTACTTC.

The CDR3 DNA reads TGCAGCGTTGAAGAGCAAGAAGGGGGCGAGGGTTTCTTT. Translating gives CSVEEQEGGEGFF. The chain couples TRBV29-1 to TRBJ1-1; 7 nucleotides align to TRBD1. The germline V gene encodes CDR1 SQVTM and CDR2 ANQGSEA. The trim removed 0 bases at V and 13 bases at J, leaving 11 bases unmatched. The CDR3 is made up of 13 amino acids.

This clonotype was counted a single time. The CDR3 spells CASSSSPGFGTEAFF. The DNA of the CDR3 is TGTGCCAGCAGTTCATCACCAGGGTTCGGCACTGAAGCTTTCTTT. The V gene is TRBV5-6, the J gene TRBJ1-1, with D perhaps matching TRBD1 (5 bases). Deletions cut 5 bases from V and 4 bases from J, with 18 bases between. The CDR3 has 15 amino acids. Per the germline V gene, CDR1 is SGHDT and CDR2 is YYEEEE.

The rearrangement joins TRBV7-9 to TRBJ2-7; D not resolved. With 5 bases removed from V and 5 bases from J, the gap between germline ends came to 19 bases. Germline V lookup: CDR1 SEHNR, CDR2 FQNEAQ (reference sequence). CDR3 length: 15 amino acids. Here the CDR3 DNA reads TGTGCCAGCAGCCCTCAGAGACACCAAAACGACGAGCAGTACTTC. Residues: CASSPQRHQNDEQYF.